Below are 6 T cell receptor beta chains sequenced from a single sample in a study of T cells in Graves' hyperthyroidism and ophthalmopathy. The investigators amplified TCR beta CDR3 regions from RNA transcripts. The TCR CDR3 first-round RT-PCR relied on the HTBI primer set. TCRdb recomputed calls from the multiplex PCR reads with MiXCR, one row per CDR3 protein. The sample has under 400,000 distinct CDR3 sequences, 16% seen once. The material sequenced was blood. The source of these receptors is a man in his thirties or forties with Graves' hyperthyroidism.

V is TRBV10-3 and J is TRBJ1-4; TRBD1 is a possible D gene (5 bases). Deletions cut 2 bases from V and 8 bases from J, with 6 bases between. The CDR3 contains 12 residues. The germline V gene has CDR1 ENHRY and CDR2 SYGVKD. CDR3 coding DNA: TGTGCCATCAGTGAGGACAGAGAAAAACTGTTTTTT. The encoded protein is CAISEDREKLFF.

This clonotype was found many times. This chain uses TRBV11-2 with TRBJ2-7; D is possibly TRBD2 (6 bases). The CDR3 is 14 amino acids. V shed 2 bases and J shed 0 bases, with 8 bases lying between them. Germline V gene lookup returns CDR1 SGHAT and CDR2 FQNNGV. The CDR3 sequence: CASSLPTSSYEQYF. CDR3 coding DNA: TGTGCCAGCAGCTTACCGACTAGCTCCTACGAGCAGTACTTC.

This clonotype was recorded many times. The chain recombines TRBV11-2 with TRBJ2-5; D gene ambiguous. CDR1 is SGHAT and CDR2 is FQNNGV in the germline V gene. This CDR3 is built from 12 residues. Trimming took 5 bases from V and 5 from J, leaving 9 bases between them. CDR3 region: CASSRHAETQYF. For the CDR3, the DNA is TGTGCCAGCAGCCGCCATGCGGAGACCCAGTACTTC.

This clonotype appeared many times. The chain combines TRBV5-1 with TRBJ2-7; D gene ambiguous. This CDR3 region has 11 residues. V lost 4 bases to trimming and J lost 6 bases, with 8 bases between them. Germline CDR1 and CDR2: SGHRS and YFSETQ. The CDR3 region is CASSLGPEQYF. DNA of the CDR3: TGCGCCAGCAGCCTGGGTCCCGAGCAGTACTTC.

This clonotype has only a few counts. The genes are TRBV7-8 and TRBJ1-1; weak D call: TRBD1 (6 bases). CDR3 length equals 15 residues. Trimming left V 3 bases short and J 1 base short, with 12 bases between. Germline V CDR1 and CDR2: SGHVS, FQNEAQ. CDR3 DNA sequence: TGTGCCAGCAGCTTTTTCGGCAGGGGGAACACTGAAGCTTTCTTT. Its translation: CASSFFGRGNTEAFF.

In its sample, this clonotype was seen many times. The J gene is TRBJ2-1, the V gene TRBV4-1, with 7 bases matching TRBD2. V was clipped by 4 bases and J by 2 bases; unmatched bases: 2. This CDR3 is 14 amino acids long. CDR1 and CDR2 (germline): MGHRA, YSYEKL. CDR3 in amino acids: CASSLGLPYNEQFF. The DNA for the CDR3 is TGCGCCAGCAGCCTGGGACTACCCTACAATGAGCAGTTCTTC.